This T cell receptor beta chain was identified in a study of OX40 agonist ivuxolimab in advanced cancers. Whole-study context: Prior therapy, whether anti-PD-1, anti-PD-L1 or anti-CTLA-4, was allowed, and roughly 44% had some.

Some clones are missing from TCRdb's copy, which holds only in-frame ones; the method was immunoSEQ multiplex PCR. The sample holds 50,000 to 65,000 clones, just under 90% seen once. CDR3 length: 17 residues. V lost 0 bases and J lost 1, with 16 bases in between. Germline lookup yields CDR1 SGHNT and CDR2 YYREEE (reference sequence). The chain uses TRBV5-4 and TRBJ1-1; D gene uncertain. This sequence was found in an adult with an advanced solid tumor such as melanoma, head and neck, liver or kidney cancer. The source material was CD4+ or CD8+ T cells sorted from blood, sampled in a trial of the OX40 agonist ivuxolimab. CDR3 sequence: CASSLGVGGVSNTEAFF. The DNA for the CDR3 is TGTGCCAGCAGCTTGGGGGTAGGTGGGGTATCGAACACTGAAGCTTTCTTT. Drawing the rest from reference TRBV5-4 and TRBJ1-1, the complete variable domain is ETGVTQSPTHLIKTRGQQVTLRCSSQSGHNTVSWYQQALGQGPQFIFQYYREEENGRGNFPPRFSGLQFPNYSSELNVNALELDDSALYLCASSLGVGGVSNTEAFFGQGTRLTVV.